Given below is one T cell receptor beta chain in context. The cohort comprised adults aged roughly 18 to 100 years residing in under 25 US areas. Clinical histories supplied by participants themselves formed the basis of cohort assignment. Those designated as exposed participants met a COVID-19 case within 2 weeks before study entry. The data were obtained in a study of blood T cell repertoires in COVID-19. Sequencing used immunoSEQ multiplex PCR; TCRdb keeps in-frame clones, though not all of them. The sample lists about 300,000 clones; approximately 89% were seen once. This CDR3 contains 12 residues. The germline V gene encodes CDR1 SGHNT and CDR2 YENEEA. Trimming took 5 bases from V and 8 from J, leaving 9 bases between them.

This clonotype was sampled from a woman between 45 and 65 years old who had been exposed to COVID-19. The V and J genes are TRBV11-3 and TRBJ2-2; D may be TRBD1 (5 bases). The sample taken for sequencing was PBMCs or T cells enriched from blood (not recorded which). In DNA form, the CDR3 reads TGTGCCAGCAGCCCCTGGACAGGGGAGCTGTTTTTT. Translation gives CASSPWTGELFF.